This TCR beta chain was recovered during a study of blood T cell repertoires in COVID-19. The table came from immunoSEQ multiplex PCR; TCRdb's copy has only in-frame clones and leaves some out. The repertoire consists of approximately 92,000 clones, with 75% to 85% occurring once and the leading ten covering 4.1%. From germline, CDR1 is SGHRS and CDR2 YFSETQ. Between the trimmed V and J ends, which lost 0 bases and 0 bases, there was a span of 10 bases. This CDR3 is 16 amino acids long. This rearrangement joins TRBV5-1 to TRBJ2-1, with D uncertain. Sequencing input: peripheral blood. The TCR was taken from a man aged 55 to 70 with acute or convalescent COVID-19. CDR3 sequence: CASSLDLTGSYNEQFF. The CDR3 bases are TGCGCCAGCAGCTTGGATCTAACCGGCTCCTACAATGAGCAGTTCTTC.